The 22 T cell receptor beta chains below all came from one sample that was sequenced in a study of radiotherapy plus CTLA-4 blockade in lung cancer. The data were produced by immunoSEQ multiplex PCR, yet TCRdb's version contains in-frame clones alone and is incomplete. The data hold about 98,000 clones, with more than 75% observed a single time. Sequences were derived from peripheral blood, sampled from a patient treated with radiotherapy plus ipilimumab. These receptors all stem from a human donor with non-small cell lung cancer who had a partial response to radiotherapy plus ipilimumab.

The chain recombines TRBV7-9 with TRBJ2-7; 7 bases match TRBD2. The trim removed 5 bases at V and 7 bases at J, leaving 14 bases unmatched. The CDR3 covers 15 residues. Germline CDR1 is SEHNR and CDR2 is FQNEAQ (reference sequence). The CDR3 sequence: CASSQATSIPGEQYF. As DNA, the CDR3 is TGTGCCAGCAGCCAAGCGACTAGCATTCCGGGGGAGCAGTACTTC.

This chain links TRBV18 with TRBJ1-1; the match to TRBD1 covers 7 bases. CDR1 and CDR2 from the germline V gene are KGHSH and LQKENI. The CDR3 is 14 residues long. The J segment lost 4 bases and the V segment lost 1 base, leaving 3 bases of the junction unmatched. CDR3 protein: CASSPLTGITEAFF. The CDR3 coding sequence is TGTGCCAGCTCACCACTGACAGGGATCACTGAAGCTTTCTTT.

The chain links TRBV28 to TRBJ1-4; the match to TRBD1 covers 11 bases. The CDR3 runs 15 residues. Germline V gene sequence: CDR1 MDHEN, CDR2 SYDVKM. Losses at the gene ends were 5 bases for V and 7 bases for J; bases not matched to a gene: 6. The chain's CDR3 is CASSQGGQGGEKLFF. The CDR3 DNA follows: TGTGCCAGCAGTCAGGGGGGACAGGGGGGTGAAAAACTGTTTTTT.

The chain has TRBV19 and TRBJ2-5, with no clear D. The CDR3 is 15 residues long. CDR1 is LNHDA, CDR2 SQIVND, per germline (reference sequence). V lost 1 base and J lost 2, with 11 bases in between. The CDR3 DNA reads TGTGCCAGTAGTATAGGCCGAACTCGGCAAGAGACCCAGTACTTC. This encodes CASSIGRTRQETQYF.

The V call is TRBV29-1, the J call TRBJ2-1; TRBD1 agrees at 10 bases. V lost 5 bases to trimming and J lost 4 bases; unmatched junction nucleotides: 8. The CDR3 extends over 15 amino acids. From germline, CDR1 is SQVTM and CDR2 ANQGSEA. The CDR3 DNA reads TGCAGCGTTCACCTAGGGACAGGGGTATACAATGAGCAGTTCTTC. Amino acids: CSVHLGTGVYNEQFF.

This clone was observed a few times. The chain is built from TRBV9 and TRBJ1-1, with D maybe TRBD1 (6 bases). Trimming removed 1 base at V and 1 base at J, with 14 bases between. The CDR3 sequence is 16 residues long. The germline V gene encodes CDR1 SGDLS and CDR2 YYNGEE. This CDR3 reads CASSVNTGSGNTEAFF. DNA for the CDR3: TGTGCCAGCAGCGTAAACACAGGGTCGGGGAACACTGAAGCTTTCTTT.

The V gene is TRBV28, the J gene TRBJ1-4, with 7 bases fitting TRBD1. This CDR3 is 15 amino acids long. The germline gives CDR1 MDHEN, CDR2 SYDVKM. Trimming cost V 4 bases and J 3 bases; bases outside gene matches: 5. CDR3 in DNA: TGTGCCAGCAGTTCCCGGGACAGTTCTAATGAAAAACTGTTTTTT. This encodes CASSSRDSSNEKLFF.

The rearrangement joins TRBV30 to TRBJ2-5; 7 bases agree with TRBD2. The CDR3 runs 13 residues. Losses at the gene ends were 6 bases for V and 5 bases for J; bases not matched to a gene: 9. Looked up from germline, CDR1 is GTSNPN and CDR2 is SVGIG (reference sequence). CDR3 DNA sequence: TGTGCCTGTTGCGGGAGAGGGCCGGAGACCCAGTACTTC. It translates to CACCGRGPETQYF. Full variable domain (outside the CDR3, taken from reference TRBV30 and TRBJ2-5): SQTIHQWPATLVQPVGSPLSLECTVEGTSNPNLYWYRQAAGRGLQLLFYSVGIGQISSEVPQNLSASRPQDRQFILSSKKLLLSDSGFYLCACCGRGPETQYFGPGTRLLVL.

V is TRBV27 and J is TRBJ2-7, with D tentatively TRBD2 (6 bases). There are 13 residues in the CDR3. From germline, CDR1 is MNHEY and CDR2 SMNVEV (reference sequence). V was pared by 3 bases and J by 0 bases, with 6 bases between. CDR3 coding DNA: TGTGCCAGCAGTTTTAGCGGCTCCTACGAGCAGTACTTC. The encoded protein is CASSFSGSYEQYF.

The chain uses TRBV6-1 and TRBJ1-4; D is unclear. Trimming left V 8 bases short and J 2 bases short, with 9 bases between. Germline V lookup: CDR1 MNHNS, CDR2 SASEGT. This CDR3 spans 13 amino acids. The CDR3: CASSPRTNEKLFF. The CDR3 coding sequence is TGTGCCAGCTCCCCCAGGACTAATGAAAAACTGTTTTTT.

This chain connects TRBV19 to TRBJ1-5; D unresolved. This CDR3 is 13 amino acids long. Germline V gene lookup returns CDR1 LNHDA and CDR2 SQIVND (reference sequence). V lost 3 bases to trimming and J lost 3 bases, with 6 bases between them. Here the CDR3 DNA reads TGTGCCAGTAGTATCGTTATCAATCAGCCCCAGCATTTT. It translates to CASSIVINQPQHF.

The chain combines TRBV6-5 with TRBJ2-2; unclear D gene. Trimming took off 7 bases at V and 15 bases at J, with 18 bases between the two ends. CDR1 is MNHEY and CDR2 is SVGAGI in the germline V gene. The CDR3 spans 12 residues. CDR3 amino acids: CASKPDPNRVFF. CDR3 nucleotide sequence: TGTGCCAGCAAACCCGACCCTAACCGGGTGTTTTTT.

The CDR3 region is CASSEATSYGTGDGTQYF. In nucleotides, the CDR3 is TGTGCCAGCAGTGAAGCGACCTCATATGGGACAGGGGATGGTACGCAGTATTTT. The V call is TRBV6-1, the J call TRBJ2-3; TRBD1 agrees at 10 bases. Trimming removed 0 bases from V and 8 bases from J; junction bases left unmatched: 14. There are 18 residues in the CDR3. CDR1 is MNHNS, CDR2 SASEGT, per germline.

The table lists this clone with a count of one. The rearrangement joins TRBV6-1 to TRBJ1-5; TRBD1 agrees at 7 bases. V was pared by 3 bases and J by 11 bases, with 4 bases of the junction left unmatched. Germline-derived CDR1 and CDR2 are MNHNS and SASEGT. The CDR3 is 12 residues long. The CDR3: CASSDPGGTQHF. The CDR3 DNA sequence: TGTGCCAGCAGTGATCCAGGGGGGACCCAGCATTTT.

The chain joins TRBV14 to TRBJ2-5, with D perhaps matching TRBD2 (5 bases). The V gene lost 3 bases and the J gene lost 7 bases, with 15 bases spanning the gap. Germline V CDR1 and CDR2: SGHDN, FVKESK. This CDR3 contains 14 residues. As DNA, the CDR3 is TGTGCCAGCAGCCATGGAGCGGTAGACGGGACCCAGTACTTC. This gives the protein CASSHGAVDGTQYF.

The chain is built from TRBV15 and TRBJ2-3; a weak D match, TRBD2 (7 bases). The CDR3 has 17 residues. Trimming took off 0 bases at V and 4 bases at J, with 17 bases between the two ends. Germline V gene lookup returns CDR1 LNHNV and CDR2 YYDKDF (reference sequence). The CDR3 DNA sequence: TGTGCCACCAGCAGAGATAGGGGGGAGGGCCTGGCAGATACGCAGTATTTT. It specifies CATSRDRGEGLADTQYF. The full variable domain, with the rest looked up from reference TRBV15 and TRBJ2-3, is DAMVIQNPRYQVTQFGKPVTLSCSQTLNHNVMYWYQQKSSQAPKLLFHYYDKDFNNEADTPDNFQSRRPNTSFCFLDIRSPGLGDTAMYLCATSRDRGEGLADTQYFGPGTRLTVL.

CDR3 in DNA: TGTGCCAGCAGTTTATATCGAGACAGGGAAACCGGGGAGCTGTTTTTT. Its translation is CASSLYRDRETGELFF. The chain is built from TRBV27 and TRBJ2-2; the match to TRBD1 covers 7 bases. Germline CDR1 and CDR2: MNHEY and SMNVEV (reference sequence). Trimming at V came to 1 base and at J to 5 bases, leaving 7 bases not matched to a gene. CDR3 length equals 16 residues.

The chain combines TRBV29-1 with TRBJ2-7, with D hard to call. The germline V gene has CDR1 SQVTM and CDR2 ANQGSEA. V gave up 4 bases and J gave up 4 bases, with 8 bases separating them. CDR3 length: 11 amino acids. Here the CDR3 reads CSVGSEYEQYF. CDR3 bases: TGCAGCGTTGGGAGCGAGTACGAGCAGTACTTC.

The rearrangement links TRBV18 to TRBJ2-3, with 11 bases identical to TRBD1. V lost 4 bases and J lost 4; bases outside the gene matches: 7. Germline CDR1 reads KGHSH; CDR2 reads LQKENI. CDR3 length equals 16 residues. As DNA, the CDR3 is TGTGCCAGCTCACGAGGAAGGACAGGGGGCGCAGATACGCAGTATTTT. It yields the protein CASSRGRTGGADTQYF.

The V gene is TRBV19, the J gene TRBJ1-1; the match to TRBD1 covers 8 bases. The CDR3 sequence is 15 residues long. Per the germline V gene, CDR1 is LNHDA and CDR2 is SQIVND (reference sequence). V was pared by 8 bases and J by 3 bases, with 11 bases of the junction left unmatched. The CDR3 region has the DNA TGTGCCAGTCGAGACAGGGGTAGGGAGGACACTGAAGCTTTCTTT. This encodes CASRDRGREDTEAFF.

The gene calls are TRBV29-1 and TRBJ2-5; TRBD1 matches at 8 bases. V lost 4 bases, J lost 2 bases, and 3 bases stayed unmatched. This CDR3 is 13 amino acids long. Germline V gene lookup returns CDR1 SQVTM and CDR2 ANQGSEA. CDR3 amino acids: CSVGDRRQETQYF. The CDR3 bases are TGCAGCGTTGGGGACAGGAGACAAGAGACCCAGTACTTC.

The chain uses TRBV29-1 and TRBJ2-7; 8 bases agree with TRBD1. The CDR3 consists of 12 residues. After removal of 1 base from V and 11 bases from J, the junction contained 7 bases not matched to a gene. Germline assignment: CDR1 SQVTM and CDR2 ANQGSEA. CDR3 in amino acids: CSVEVSGTGKYF. In DNA, the CDR3 is TGCAGCGTTGAAGTCTCCGGGACAGGCAAGTACTTC.